One TCR beta chain is described in this entry. Its cognate antigen is unknown. This entry comes from a study of shared clonotypes between healthy human individuals. Trimming stripped 5 bases from V and 4 bases from J, with 15 bases between. This CDR3 contains 14 residues. From germline, CDR1 is LNHDA and CDR2 SQIVND (reference sequence). Per sorted-subset replicate PCR, input was 200 to 250 ng DNA, representing around 30,000 T cell genomes. TCRdb keeps only in-frame clones here, not all; method: immunoSEQ multiplex PCR. In the table there are just over 2,000,000 clones, 85% to 95% of which are singletons. Findings and caveats of the study: It was the non-shared clonotypes that had lower generation probabilities than clonotypes shared by all four donors.

The rearrangement joins TRBV19 to TRBJ2-7; D not resolved. The sample was naive CD4+ T cells sorted from blood. Subset: CD45RA+ positively selected. This clonotype originated in a man aged 18 to 30 in good health. The CDR3: CASSVSRTRYEQYF. The CDR3 nucleotides read TGTGCCAGTAGTGTGAGTCGAACGCGTTACGAGCAGTACTTC.